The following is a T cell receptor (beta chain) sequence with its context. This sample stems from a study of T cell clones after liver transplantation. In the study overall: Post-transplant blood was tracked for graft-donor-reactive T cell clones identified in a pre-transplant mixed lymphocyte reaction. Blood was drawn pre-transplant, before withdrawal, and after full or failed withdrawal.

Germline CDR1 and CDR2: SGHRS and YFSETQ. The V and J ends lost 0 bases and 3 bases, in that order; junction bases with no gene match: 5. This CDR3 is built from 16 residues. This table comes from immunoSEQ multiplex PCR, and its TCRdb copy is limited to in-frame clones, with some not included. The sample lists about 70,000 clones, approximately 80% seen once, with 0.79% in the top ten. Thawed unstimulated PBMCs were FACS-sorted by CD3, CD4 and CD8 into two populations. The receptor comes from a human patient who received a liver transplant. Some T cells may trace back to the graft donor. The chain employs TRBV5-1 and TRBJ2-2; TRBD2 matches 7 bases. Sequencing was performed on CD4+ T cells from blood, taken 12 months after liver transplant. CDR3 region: CASSLVGTTDTGELFF. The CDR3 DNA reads TGCGCCAGCAGCTTGGTTGGGACTACTGACACCGGGGAGCTGTTTTTT.